The entry below describes one TCR beta chain. Assay: immunoSEQ multiplex PCR; the TCRdb copy retains only in-frame clones and omits some. The profile covers some 69,000 clones, with 65% to 85% appearing a single time and roughly 2.5% taken by the ten largest. The record originates from a study of blood T cell repertoires in COVID-19. Study as a whole: PBMCs, B-cell-depleted T cells, or T cells provided the cDNA or gDNA that made up the material.

The sample consisted of peripheral blood. The sequence came from a man at least 80 years old with active or convalescent COVID-19.

CDR3 in amino acids: CASSPGSQSNQPQHF. In nucleotides, the CDR3 is TGTGCCAGTAGTCCGGGGAGCCAAAGCAATCAGCCCCAGCATTTT. The chain is built from TRBV19 and TRBJ1-5; D is unresolved. The CDR3 length is 15 residues. V lost 5 bases, J lost 1 base, and 12 bases lay in between. Per germline, CDR1 LNHDA and CDR2 SQIVND (reference sequence).